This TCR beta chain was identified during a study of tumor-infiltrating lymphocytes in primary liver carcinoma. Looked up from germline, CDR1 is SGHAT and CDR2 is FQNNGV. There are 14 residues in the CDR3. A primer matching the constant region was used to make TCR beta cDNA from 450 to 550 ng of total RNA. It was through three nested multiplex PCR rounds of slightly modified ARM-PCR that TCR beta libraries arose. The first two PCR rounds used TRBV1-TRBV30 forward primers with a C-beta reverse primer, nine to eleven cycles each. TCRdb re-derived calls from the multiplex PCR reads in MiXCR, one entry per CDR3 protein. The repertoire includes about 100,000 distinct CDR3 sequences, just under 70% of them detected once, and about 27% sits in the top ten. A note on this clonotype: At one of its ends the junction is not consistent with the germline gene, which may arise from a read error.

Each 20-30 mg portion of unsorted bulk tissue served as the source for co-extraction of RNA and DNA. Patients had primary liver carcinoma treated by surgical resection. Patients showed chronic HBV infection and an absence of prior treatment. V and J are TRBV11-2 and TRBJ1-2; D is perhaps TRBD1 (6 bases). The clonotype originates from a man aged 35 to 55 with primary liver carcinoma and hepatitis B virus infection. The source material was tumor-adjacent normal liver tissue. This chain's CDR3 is CASGSRRGVDGYIF. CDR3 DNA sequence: TGTGCCAGCGGCTCCCGGAGGGGGGTAGATGGCTACATCTTC.